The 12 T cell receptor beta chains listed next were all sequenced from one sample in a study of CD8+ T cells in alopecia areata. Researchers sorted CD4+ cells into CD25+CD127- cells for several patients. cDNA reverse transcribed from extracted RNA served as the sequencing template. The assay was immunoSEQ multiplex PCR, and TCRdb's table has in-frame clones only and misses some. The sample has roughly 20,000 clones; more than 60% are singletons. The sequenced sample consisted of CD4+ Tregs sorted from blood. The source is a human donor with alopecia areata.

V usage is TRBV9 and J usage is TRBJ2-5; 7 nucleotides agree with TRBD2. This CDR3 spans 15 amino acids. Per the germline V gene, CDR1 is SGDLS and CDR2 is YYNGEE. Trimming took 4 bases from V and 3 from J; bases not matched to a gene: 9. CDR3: CASSPLGREEETQYF. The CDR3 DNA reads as TGTGCCAGCAGCCCCCTAGGGAGGGAGGAAGAGACCCAGTACTTC. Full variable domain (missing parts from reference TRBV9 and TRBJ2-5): DSGVTQTPKHLITATGQRVTLRCSPRSGDLSVYWYQQSLDQGLQFLIQYYNGEERAKGNILERFSAQQFPDLHSELNLSSLELGDSALYFCASSPLGREEETQYFGPGTRLLVL.

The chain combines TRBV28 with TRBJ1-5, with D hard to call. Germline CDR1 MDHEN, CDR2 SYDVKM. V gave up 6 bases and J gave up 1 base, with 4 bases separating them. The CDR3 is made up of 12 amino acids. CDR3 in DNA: TGTGCCAGCAGCTTCAGCAATCAGCCCCAGCATTTT. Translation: CASSFSNQPQHF.

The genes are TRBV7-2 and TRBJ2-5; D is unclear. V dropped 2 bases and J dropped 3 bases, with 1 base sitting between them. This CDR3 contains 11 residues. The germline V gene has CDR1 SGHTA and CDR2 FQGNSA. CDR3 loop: CASSLKETQYF. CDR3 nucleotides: TGTGCCAGCAGCTTAAAAGAGACCCAGTACTTC.

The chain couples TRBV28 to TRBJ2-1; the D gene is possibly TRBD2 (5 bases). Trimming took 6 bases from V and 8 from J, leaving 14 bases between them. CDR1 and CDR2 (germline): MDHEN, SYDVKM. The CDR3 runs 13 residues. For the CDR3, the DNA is TGTGCCAGCAGGACCGGAGGCCGGGATGAGCAGTTCTTC. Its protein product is CASRTGGRDEQFF.

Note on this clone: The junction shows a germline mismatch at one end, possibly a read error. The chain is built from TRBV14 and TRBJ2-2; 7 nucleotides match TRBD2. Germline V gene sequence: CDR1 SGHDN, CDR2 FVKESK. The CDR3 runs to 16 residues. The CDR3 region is CASSQAFQGIKRGAVF. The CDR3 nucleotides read TGTGCCAGCAGCCAAGCTTTCCAGGGAATCAAGCGGGGAGCTGTTTTT. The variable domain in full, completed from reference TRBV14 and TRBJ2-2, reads EAGVTQFPSHSVIEKGQTVTLRCDPISGHDNLYWYRRVMGKEIKFLLHFVKESKQDESGMPNNRFLAERTGGTYSTLKVQPAELEDSGVYFCASSQAFQGIKRGAVFGEGSRLTVL.

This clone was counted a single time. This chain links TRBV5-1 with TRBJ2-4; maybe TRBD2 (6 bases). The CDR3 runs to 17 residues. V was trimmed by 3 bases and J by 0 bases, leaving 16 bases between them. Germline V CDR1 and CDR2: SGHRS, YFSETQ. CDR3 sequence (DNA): TGCGCCAGCAGCTGGGCTAGCGCAACACTAGCCAAAAACATTCAGTACTTC. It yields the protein CASSWASATLAKNIQYF.

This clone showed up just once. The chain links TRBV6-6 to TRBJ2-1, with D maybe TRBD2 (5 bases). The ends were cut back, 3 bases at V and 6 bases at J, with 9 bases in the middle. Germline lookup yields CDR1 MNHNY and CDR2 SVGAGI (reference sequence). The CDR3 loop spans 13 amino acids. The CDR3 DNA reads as TGTGCCAGCAGTTATGCACTAGTCAATGAGCAGTTCTTC. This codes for CASSYALVNEQFF.

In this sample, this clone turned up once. CDR3 nucleotide sequence: TGTGCCAGCAGCTCCCGGCTACTAGCGGGGGGCGCAGATACGCAGTATTTT. Encoded protein: CASSSRLLAGGADTQYF. V and J are TRBV7-2 and TRBJ2-3; 12 nucleotides match TRBD2. This CDR3 region has 17 residues. The trim removed 4 bases at V and 4 bases at J, leaving 9 bases unmatched. Germline lookup yields CDR1 SGHTA and CDR2 FQGNSA.

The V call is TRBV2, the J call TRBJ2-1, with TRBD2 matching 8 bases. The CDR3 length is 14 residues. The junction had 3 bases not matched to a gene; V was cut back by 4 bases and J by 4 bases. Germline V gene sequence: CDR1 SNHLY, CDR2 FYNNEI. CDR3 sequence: CASSVLAGYNEQFF. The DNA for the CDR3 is TGTGCCAGCAGTGTCCTAGCGGGTTACAATGAGCAGTTCTTC. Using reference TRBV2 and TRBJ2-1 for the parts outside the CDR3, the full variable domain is EPEVTQTPSHQVTQMGQEVILRCVPISNHLYFYWYRQILGQKVEFLVSFYNNEISEKSEIFDDQFSVERPDGSNFTLKIRSTKLEDSAMYFCASSVLAGYNEQFFGPGTRLTVL.

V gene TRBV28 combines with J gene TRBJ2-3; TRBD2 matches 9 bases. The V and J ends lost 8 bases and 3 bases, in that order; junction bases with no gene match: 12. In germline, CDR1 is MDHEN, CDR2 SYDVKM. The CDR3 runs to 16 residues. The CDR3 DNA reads TGTGCCAGCCAAACGAGTAGCGGGAGTCGAACAGATACGCAGTATTTT. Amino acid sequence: CASQTSSGSRTDTQYF.

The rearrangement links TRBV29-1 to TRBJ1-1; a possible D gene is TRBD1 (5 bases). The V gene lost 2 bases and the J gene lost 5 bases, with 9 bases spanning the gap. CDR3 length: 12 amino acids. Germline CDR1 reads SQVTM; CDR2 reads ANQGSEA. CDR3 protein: CSVEQGWTEAFF. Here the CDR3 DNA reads TGCAGCGTTGAACAGGGTTGGACTGAAGCTTTCTTT. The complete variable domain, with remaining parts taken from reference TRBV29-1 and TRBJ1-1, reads SAVISQKPSRDICQRGTSLTIQCQVDSQVTMMFWYRQQPGQSLTLIATANQGSEATYESGFVIDKFPISRPNLTFSTLTVSNMSPEDSSIYLCSVEQGWTEAFFGQGTRLTVV.

CDR3 coding DNA: TGCGCCAGCAGCTTGGACGTCTCTGGGGCCAACGTCCTGACTTTC. Amino acid sequence: CASSLDVSGANVLTF. The rearrangement joins TRBV5-1 to TRBJ2-6; D ambiguous. Germline CDR1 and CDR2: SGHRS and YFSETQ. The CDR3 covers 15 residues. The V end was cut by 0 bases, the J end by 0 bases, with 4 bases between.